One and the same sample provided the 18 T cell receptor beta chains below, sequenced in a study of T cell changes during pregnancy in multiple sclerosis. TCRdb's table, derived via immunoSEQ multiplex PCR, lists solely in-frame clones and lacks some. Of 95,000 to 100,000 clones listed, 91% were seen once; the top ten hold about 2.9%. Sequencing used peripheral blood, obtained in the second trimester of pregnancy. The receptors shown here come from a female donor with multiple sclerosis, enrolled in a pregnancy study.

The rearrangement links TRBV13 to TRBJ2-1; D is possibly TRBD2 (5 bases). Trimming shortened V by 5 bases and J by 5 bases, and 19 bases separated the two germline ends. The CDR3 has 16 residues. Germline V gene lookup returns CDR1 PRHDT and CDR2 FYEKMQ (reference sequence). CDR3 loop: CASSHREERTNNEQFF. Here the CDR3 DNA reads TGTGCCAGCAGCCATCGGGAAGAGCGTACCAACAATGAGCAGTTCTTC.

This rearrangement joins TRBV29-1 to TRBJ2-2; D is uncertain. The germline CDR1 and CDR2 sequences are SQVTM and ANQGSEA. The CDR3 has 12 residues. V dropped 5 bases and J dropped 1 base, with 5 bases sitting between them. In DNA form, the CDR3 reads TGCAGCGTTCCAGAGAACACCGGGGAGCTGTTTTTT. Residues: CSVPENTGELFF.

The gene calls are TRBV6-1 and TRBJ2-3, with 7 positions matching TRBD2. J gave up 3 bases and V 4 bases, and 10 bases lay outside the gene matches. Germline CDR1 reads MNHNS; CDR2 reads SASEGT. This CDR3 is 16 amino acids long. CDR3 nucleotides: TGTGCCAGCAGTGCTCATTCGGGAGGCGGGACAGATACGCAGTATTTT. It translates to CASSAHSGGGTDTQYF.

CDR3 nucleotide sequence: TGTGCCAGCAGTTTCAGGGGGCGGAGGGAAAAACTGTTTTTT. Its translation: CASSFRGRREKLFF. The chain joins TRBV27 to TRBJ1-4; 8 positions match TRBD1. Looked up from germline, CDR1 is MNHEY and CDR2 is SMNVEV (reference sequence). V shed 3 bases, J shed 8 bases, and the junction held 5 bases outside the gene matches. There are 14 residues in the CDR3.

This clone occurred once. This sequence joins TRBV6-1 and TRBJ1-2, with TRBD1 identical over 7 bases. With 6 bases clipped from V and 6 bases from J, the junction kept 4 bases outside the gene matches. Germline assignment: CDR1 MNHNS and CDR2 SASEGT. The CDR3 totals 12 residues. As DNA, the CDR3 is TGTGCCAGCAGCCAGACAGGGCATGGCTACACCTTC. Amino acid sequence: CASSQTGHGYTF.

The rearrangement joins TRBV6-6 to TRBJ2-1; D possibly corresponds to TRBD2 (5 bases). The V end lost 7 bases, the J end lost 5 bases, and 12 bases lay between the germline ends. CDR1 is MNHNY, CDR2 SVGAGI, per germline (reference sequence). This CDR3 contains 13 residues. In DNA form, the CDR3 reads TGTGCCAGCATTGCGGGTTCGAACAATGAGCAGTTCTTC. This gives the protein CASIAGSNNEQFF.

The chain combines TRBV6-6 with TRBJ1-2; weak D call: TRBD1 (5 bases). The CDR3 extends over 13 amino acids. Trimming cost V 2 bases and J 6 bases, with 10 bases left between them. Germline V gene sequence: CDR1 MNHNY, CDR2 SVGAGI (reference sequence). The CDR3 loop is CASSYGSGDGYTF. CDR3 bases: TGTGCCAGCAGTTACGGGTCGGGGGATGGCTACACCTTC.

This chain links TRBV27 with TRBJ2-1; 7 bases fit TRBD2. This CDR3 has 15 amino acids. V shed 2 bases and J 3 bases; nucleotides not matched to a gene: 4. Looked up from germline, CDR1 is MNHEY and CDR2 is SMNVEV (reference sequence). The CDR3 sequence: CASSLGLAVYNEQFF. The DNA of the CDR3 is TGTGCCAGCAGTTTAGGTCTAGCGGTCTACAATGAGCAGTTCTTC.

J is TRBJ2-7 and V is TRBV4-1; 8 nucleotides agree with TRBD1. The CDR3 spans 13 residues. V lost 6 bases, J lost 8 bases, and 9 bases stayed unmatched. Germline loops: CDR1 MGHRA, CDR2 YSYEKL. The CDR3 sequence is CASRTIAGGKQYF. CDR3 in DNA: TGCGCCAGCAGGACAATAGCAGGGGGCAAGCAGTACTTC.

J is TRBJ2-1 and V is TRBV7-8; D remains unclear. CDR1 SGHVS and CDR2 FQNEAQ come from the germline V gene. Trimming removed 4 bases from V and 7 bases from J, with 8 bases in between. This CDR3 region has 12 residues. The CDR3 DNA is TGTGCCAGCAGCTATAAGAGGAATGAGCAGTTCTTC. It specifies CASSYKRNEQFF.

This clone has only one observation. The chain employs TRBV10-3 and TRBJ2-7; TRBD1 matches 11 bases. The CDR3 is 14 residues long. V trimming: 8 bases; J trimming: 4 bases; junction bases outside the gene matches: 7. Germline V CDR1 and CDR2: ENHRY, SYGVKD. The CDR3 region has the DNA TGTGCCATCGACATCGGGACAGGGGGATACGAGCAGTACTTC. It codes for CAIDIGTGGYEQYF.

CDR3 sequence: CASSLGSGSDGYTF. CDR3 bases: TGTGCCAGCAGCTTAGGTTCGGGTTCCGATGGCTACACCTTC. The rearrangement joins TRBV7-2 to TRBJ1-2; D not certain. CDR1 and CDR2 (germline): SGHTA, FQGNSA. The CDR3 contains 14 residues. V lost 1 base and J lost 6, with 12 bases in between.

V usage is TRBV4-3 and J usage is TRBJ1-2; D remains ambiguous. This CDR3 has 14 amino acids. Germline values: CDR1 LGHNA, CDR2 YSLEER. The V and J ends lost 0 bases and 4 bases respectively, with 9 bases between them. The CDR3: CASSQDINSYGYTF. CDR3 DNA: TGCGCCAGCAGCCAAGATATTAACAGCTATGGCTACACCTTC.

This clone came up once. The rearrangement uses TRBV28 and TRBJ2-7, with a weak D call TRBD1 (5 bases). Trimming removed 2 bases from V and 3 bases from J, with 17 bases in between. Germline loops: CDR1 MDHEN, CDR2 SYDVKM. CDR3 length: 16 amino acids. The CDR3 DNA sequence: TGTGCCAGCAGTTTAGGTGTCAGGGCCGTTATCTACGAGCAGTACTTC. It codes for CASSLGVRAVIYEQYF.

The rearrangement uses TRBV28 and TRBJ1-5; D is possibly TRBD1 (6 bases). Germline V CDR1 and CDR2: MDHEN, SYDVKM. There are 16 residues in the CDR3. V was shortened by 2 bases and J by 6 bases, with 17 bases between the two germline ends. In DNA form, the CDR3 reads TGTGCCAGCAGTTTAGCGTGGCAGGGGAAAGGTCAGCCCCAGCATTTT. Residues: CASSLAWQGKGQPQHF.

V is TRBV28 and J is TRBJ2-3, with 10 nucleotides matching TRBD2. Germline V gene sequence: CDR1 MDHEN, CDR2 SYDVKM. V lost 5 bases to trimming and J lost 4 bases; unmatched junction nucleotides: 9. The CDR3 runs to 16 residues. The CDR3 is CASSPRAGGGADTQYF. CDR3 bases: TGTGCCAGCAGTCCGCGAGCGGGAGGGGGGGCAGATACGCAGTATTTT.

The chain links TRBV10-3 to TRBJ1-2, with D maybe TRBD1 (6 bases). Germline assignment: CDR1 ENHRY and CDR2 SYGVKD. The V end lost 3 bases, the J end lost 8 bases, and 16 bases lay between the germline ends. This CDR3 is built from 14 residues. This CDR3 reads CAISEVRGAKGYTF. The CDR3 nucleotides read TGTGCCATCAGTGAAGTGCGGGGGGCGAAGGGCTACACCTTC.

V usage is TRBV5-1 and J usage is TRBJ2-1, with D maybe TRBD2 (7 bases). V lost 4 bases, J lost 5 bases, and 22 bases lay in between. Germline CDR1 is SGHRS and CDR2 is YFSETQ. This CDR3 comprises 17 residues. The CDR3 loop is CASSPLEWGGVHNEQFF. The CDR3 region has the DNA TGCGCCAGCAGCCCGCTGGAATGGGGGGGCGTTCACAATGAGCAGTTCTTC.